This T cell receptor (beta chain) stems from a study of cytomegalovirus exposure and HLA in healthy donors. Study conclusions and caveats: When the data were analyzed later, several of the most significant clusters appeared to be linked to common viral pathogens. Researchers reported in a later analysis that a missense DCLRE1C variant was tied to TCR beta V- and J-gene trimming. TRBV6-2, TRBV6-3 and other indistinguishable V segments were excluded. More clonal expansion characterized HLA-associated TCR beta chains than equally common others in a later analysis.

With V trimmed by 6 bases and J by 4 bases, 8 bases remained unmatched. The CDR3 contains 15 residues. Germline-derived CDR1 and CDR2 are MNHEY and SVGAGI. Use of 60 Vbeta and 13 Jbeta primers characterized the PCR. Profiling relied on immunoSEQ multiplex PCR, and the TCRdb table lists in-frame clones only, not all of them. The sample contains around 150,000 clones, roughly 80% of which appear only once. Concerning this clone: The antigen is unknown.

Sequencing was performed on PBMCs. This sequence originates from a woman aged 25 to 39 in good health and CMV-seropositive. V gene TRBV6-5 combines with J gene TRBJ2-7, with 11 bases identical to TRBD1. The CDR3 reads CASRPVGQGEYEQYF. CDR3 bases: TGTGCCAGCAGGCCCGTGGGACAGGGGGAGTACGAGCAGTACTTC.